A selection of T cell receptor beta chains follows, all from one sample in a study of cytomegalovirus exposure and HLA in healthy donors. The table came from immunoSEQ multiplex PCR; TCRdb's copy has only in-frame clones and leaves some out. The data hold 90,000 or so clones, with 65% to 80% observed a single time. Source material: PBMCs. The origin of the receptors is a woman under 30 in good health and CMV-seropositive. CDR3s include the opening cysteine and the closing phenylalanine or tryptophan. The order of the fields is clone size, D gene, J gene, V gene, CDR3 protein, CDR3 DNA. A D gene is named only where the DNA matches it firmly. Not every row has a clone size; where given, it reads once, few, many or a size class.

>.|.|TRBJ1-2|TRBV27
CASSSAARGGYTF
TGTGCCAGCAGTTCGGCAGCACGGGGAGGCTACACCTTC
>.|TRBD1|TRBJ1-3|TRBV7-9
CASSDTGAGNTIYF
TGTGCCAGCAGTGATACAGGGGCTGGAAACACCATATATTTT
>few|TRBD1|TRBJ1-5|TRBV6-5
CASSPTGGNQPQHF
TGTGCCAGCAGCCCGACAGGGGGCAATCAGCCCCAGCATTTT
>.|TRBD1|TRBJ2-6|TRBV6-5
CASRVTGFGANVLTF
TGTGCCAGCAGAGTGACAGGGTTTGGGGCCAACGTCCTGACTTTC
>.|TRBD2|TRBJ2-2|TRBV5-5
CASSSGGKTGELFF
TGTGCCAGCAGCTCCGGGGGGAAGACCGGGGAGCTGTTTTTT
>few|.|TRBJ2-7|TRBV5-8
CASSPPGGGYEQYF
TGTGCCAGCAGCCCCCCGGGGGGCGGGTACGAGCAGTACTTC
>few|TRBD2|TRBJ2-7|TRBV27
CASSLGTSGSYEQYF
TGTGCCAGCAGTCTAGGGACTAGCGGATCCTACGAGCAGTACTTC
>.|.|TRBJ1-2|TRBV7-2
CASSSTGNYGYTF
TGTGCCAGCAGCTCCACAGGGAACTATGGCTACACCTTC
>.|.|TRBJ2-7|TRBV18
CASSPNDRQWQYF
TGTGCCAGCTCACCAAACGACAGGCAGTGGCAGTACTTC
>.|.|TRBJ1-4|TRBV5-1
CASSLPSGADEKLFF
TGCGCCAGCAGCTTGCCGTCAGGGGCGGATGAAAAACTGTTTTTT
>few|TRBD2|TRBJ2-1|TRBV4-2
CASSQVDLAGRSYNEQFF
TGTGCCAGCAGCCAAGTCGATCTAGCGGGACGGTCCTACAATGAGCAGTTCTTC
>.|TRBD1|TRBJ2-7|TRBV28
CASSWDRNEQYF
TGTGCCAGCAGTTGGGACAGGAACGAGCAGTACTTC
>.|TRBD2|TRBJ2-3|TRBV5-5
CASSSLAGGSTDTQYF
TGTGCCAGCAGCTCGCTAGCGGGGGGGAGCACAGATACGCAGTATTTT
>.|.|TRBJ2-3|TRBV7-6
CASSLAGAGRPSDTQYF
TGTGCCAGCAGCTTAGCAGGGGCGGGGCGTCCTTCAGATACGCAGTATTTT
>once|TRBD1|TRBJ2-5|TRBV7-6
CASSPAQGAVRETQYF
TGTGCCAGCAGCCCGGCGCAGGGGGCAGTAAGGGAGACCCAGTACTTC
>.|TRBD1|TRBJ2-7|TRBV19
CASSITHGQGGRLGEQYF
TGTGCCAGTAGTATAACCCATGGACAGGGTGGAAGGCTAGGCGAGCAGTACTTC
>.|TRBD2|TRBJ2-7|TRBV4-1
CASSQGLAGVYEQYF
TGCGCCAGCAGCCAAGGACTAGCGGGAGTGTACGAGCAGTACTTC
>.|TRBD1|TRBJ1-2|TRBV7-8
CASSRPTGSLTGYTF
TGTGCCAGCAGTCGGCCGACAGGGAGTCTTACCGGCTACACCTTC
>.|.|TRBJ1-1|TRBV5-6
CASSLGEVRLLNTEAFF
TGTGCCAGCAGCTTGGGAGAAGTGCGGCTCCTTAACACTGAAGCTTTCTTT
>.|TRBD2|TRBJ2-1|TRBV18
CASSPTSGRGREQFF
TGTGCCAGCTCACCGACTAGCGGGAGGGGACGGGAGCAGTTCTTC
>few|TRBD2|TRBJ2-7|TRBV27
CASSLSPSGTFLEQYF
TGTGCCAGCAGTTTATCGCCTAGCGGGACCTTCTTAGAGCAGTACTTC
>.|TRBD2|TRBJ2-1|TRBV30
CAFARLAGAISYNEQFF
TGTGCCTTCGCCCGGCTAGCGGGGGCCATATCCTACAATGAGCAGTTCTTC
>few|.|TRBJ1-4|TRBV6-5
CASSTGWNEKLFF
TGTGCCAGCAGTACAGGGTGGAATGAAAAACTGTTTTTT